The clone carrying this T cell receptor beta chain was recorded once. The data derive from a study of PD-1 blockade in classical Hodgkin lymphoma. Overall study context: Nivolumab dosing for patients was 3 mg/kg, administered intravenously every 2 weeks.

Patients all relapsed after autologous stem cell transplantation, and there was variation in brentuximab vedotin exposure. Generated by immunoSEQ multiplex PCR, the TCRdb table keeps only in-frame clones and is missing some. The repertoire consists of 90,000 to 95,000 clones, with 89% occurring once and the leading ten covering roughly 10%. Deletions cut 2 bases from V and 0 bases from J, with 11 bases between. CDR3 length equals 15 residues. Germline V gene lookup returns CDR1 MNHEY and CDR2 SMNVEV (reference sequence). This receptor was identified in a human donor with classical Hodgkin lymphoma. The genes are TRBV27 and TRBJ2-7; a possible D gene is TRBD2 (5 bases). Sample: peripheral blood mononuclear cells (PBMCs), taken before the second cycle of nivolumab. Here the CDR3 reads CASSLTVGSSYEQYF. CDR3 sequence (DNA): TGTGCCAGCAGTTTAACGGTTGGGAGCTCCTACGAGCAGTACTTC.